A selection of T cell receptor beta chains follows, all from one sample in a study of T cell clones after liver transplantation. This table comes from immunoSEQ multiplex PCR, and its TCRdb copy is limited to in-frame clones, with some not included. The sample holds roughly 67,000 clones; 90% to 95% are singletons and the top ten take 0.98%. The source material was CD4+ T cells from blood, sampled about 27 months after liver transplant. These TCRs come from a human patient who received a liver transplant. The T cells may partly be graft donor cells. The CDR3 runs from the conserved cysteine through the conserved F or W. Each record gives: CDR3 protein, CDR3 DNA, clone size, J gene, D gene, V gene. The D gene is left open where the match is weak. A clone size is listed for some rows: how often the clone was seen (once, few, many), or a class if it is expanded.

CDR3aa: CASRLTLSENNEQFF
CDR3nt: TGTGCCAGCAGGTTGACTCTCTCCGAGAACAATGAGCAGTTCTTC
abundance: NA
j_gene: TRBJ2-1
d_gene: NA
v_gene: TRBV14

CDR3aa: CASSLNRVNYGYTF
CDR3nt: TGTGCCAGCAGTTTGAACAGGGTTAACTATGGCTACACCTTC
abundance: NA
j_gene: TRBJ1-2
d_gene: NA
v_gene: TRBV28

CDR3aa: CASSLTGGPGETQYF
CDR3nt: TGCGCCAGCAGCTTGACGGGAGGGCCGGGAGAGACCCAGTACTTC
abundance: NA
j_gene: TRBJ2-5
d_gene: TRBD2
v_gene: TRBV5-1

CDR3aa: CASSLMEKETQYF
CDR3nt: TGTGCCAGCTCCCTGATGGAGAAAGAGACCCAGTACTTC
abundance: NA
j_gene: TRBJ2-5
d_gene: NA
v_gene: TRBV28

CDR3aa: CASSVTSLSTDTQYF
CDR3nt: TGTGCCAGCAGCGTGACTAGCTTGAGCACAGATACGCAGTATTTT
abundance: NA
j_gene: TRBJ2-3
d_gene: TRBD2
v_gene: TRBV9

CDR3aa: CASSTGEPPIDTQYF
CDR3nt: TGTGCCAGTAGCACGGGGGAGCCACCCATTGATACGCAGTATTTT
abundance: NA
j_gene: TRBJ2-3
d_gene: NA
v_gene: TRBV19

CDR3aa: CASSKLAGVYEQYF
CDR3nt: TGTGCCAGCAGTAAACTAGCGGGAGTTTACGAGCAGTACTTC
abundance: NA
j_gene: TRBJ2-7
d_gene: TRBD2
v_gene: TRBV6-5

CDR3aa: CASTLIPWDRPGYEQYF
CDR3nt: TGTGCCAGCACCCTGATTCCTTGGGACAGGCCGGGCTACGAGCAGTACTTC
abundance: NA
j_gene: TRBJ2-7
d_gene: NA
v_gene: TRBV21-1

CDR3aa: CATSRDWVDTQYF
CDR3nt: TGTGCCACCAGCAGAGATTGGGTAGATACGCAGTATTTT
abundance: NA
j_gene: TRBJ2-3
d_gene: NA
v_gene: TRBV15

CDR3aa: CATSRGRGGEAFF
CDR3nt: TGTGCCACCAGCAGAGGTCGGGGCGGAGAAGCTTTCTTT
abundance: NA
j_gene: TRBJ1-1
d_gene: NA
v_gene: TRBV15

CDR3aa: CASSRGGNTIYF
CDR3nt: TGTGCCAGCAGCAGAGGTGGAAACACCATATATTTT
abundance: NA
j_gene: TRBJ1-3
d_gene: NA
v_gene: TRBV16

CDR3aa: CASSPTGVAFF
CDR3nt: TGTGCCAGCAGTCCGACAGGGGTTGCTTTCTTT
abundance: NA
j_gene: TRBJ1-1
d_gene: TRBD1
v_gene: TRBV28

CDR3aa: CASSIVGMNTEAFF
CDR3nt: TGTGCCAGTAGTATAGTCGGGATGAACACTGAAGCTTTCTTT
abundance: NA
j_gene: TRBJ1-1
d_gene: NA
v_gene: TRBV19

CDR3aa: CASSQDQLAGGTQYF
CDR3nt: TGTGCCAGCAGCCAAGATCAACTAGCGGGGGGGACCCAGTACTTC
abundance: medium-sized
j_gene: TRBJ2-5
d_gene: TRBD2
v_gene: TRBV4-2

CDR3aa: CASSLGSGMGNEQFF
CDR3nt: TGCGCCAGCAGCTTGGGTAGCGGGATGGGCAATGAGCAGTTCTTC
abundance: NA
j_gene: TRBJ2-1
d_gene: TRBD2
v_gene: TRBV5-1

CDR3aa: CSVVVQGSTDTQYF
CDR3nt: TGCAGCGTTGTCGTCCAGGGCAGCACAGATACGCAGTATTTT
abundance: NA
j_gene: TRBJ2-3
d_gene: NA
v_gene: TRBV29-1